This T cell receptor (beta chain) appears in the sequencing data of a study of T cells in Graves' hyperthyroidism and ophthalmopathy. Whole-study context: Sampling of peripheral blood happened at initial diagnosis, prior to any treatment. Study-level points and caveats: Model predictions of ophthalmopathy came a median approximately seven months before onset. Classification by a 13 V-J model distinguished ophthalmopathy from stable hyperthyroidism.

The ends lost 3 bases at V and 8 bases at J; junction bases unmatched: 17. Germline CDR1 is MRHNA and CDR2 is SNTAGT. The length of the CDR3 is 18 residues. A few counts support this clonotype. Its specificity is unknown. Amplified regions were TCR beta CDR3 sequences from RNA transcripts. During a first-round RT-PCR of the TCR CDR3, the HTBI primer set was used. One entry per CDR3 protein, called by TCRdb with MiXCR from the multiplex PCR reads. Of about 400,000 distinct CDR3 sequences in the sample, over 12% were seen once. Clinicians diagnosed patients from clinical symptoms, serum thyroxine and TRAb, thyroid ultrasound and orbital computed tomography.

The sample consisted of blood. V and J are TRBV6-4 and TRBJ1-3; 9 bases line up with TRBD1. The sequence was collected from a man in his late teens or twenties with Graves' ophthalmopathy. CDR3 residues: CASSECPGTGMTGYTIYF. CDR3 coding DNA: TGTGCCAGCAGTGAATGTCCCGGGACAGGGATGACCGGGTACACCATATATTTT.